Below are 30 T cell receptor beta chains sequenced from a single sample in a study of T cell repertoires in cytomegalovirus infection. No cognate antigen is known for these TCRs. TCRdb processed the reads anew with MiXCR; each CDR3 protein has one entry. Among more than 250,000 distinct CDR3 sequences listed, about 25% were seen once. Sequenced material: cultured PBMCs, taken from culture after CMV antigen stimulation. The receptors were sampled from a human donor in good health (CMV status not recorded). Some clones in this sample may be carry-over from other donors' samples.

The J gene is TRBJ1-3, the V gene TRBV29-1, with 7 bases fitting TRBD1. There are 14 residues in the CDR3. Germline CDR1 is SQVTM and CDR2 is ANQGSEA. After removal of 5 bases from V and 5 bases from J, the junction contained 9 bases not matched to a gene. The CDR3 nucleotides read TGCAGCGTTCAAAACAGGGGAAGAAGAAACACCATATATTTT. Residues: CSVQNRGRRNTIYF.

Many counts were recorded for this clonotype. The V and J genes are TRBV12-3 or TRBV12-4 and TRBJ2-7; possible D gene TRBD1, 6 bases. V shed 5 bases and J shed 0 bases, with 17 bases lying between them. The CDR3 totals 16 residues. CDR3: CASSNKQGPSSYEQYF. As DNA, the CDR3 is TGTGCCAGCAGTAACAAACAGGGCCCGAGCTCCTACGAGCAGTACTTC.

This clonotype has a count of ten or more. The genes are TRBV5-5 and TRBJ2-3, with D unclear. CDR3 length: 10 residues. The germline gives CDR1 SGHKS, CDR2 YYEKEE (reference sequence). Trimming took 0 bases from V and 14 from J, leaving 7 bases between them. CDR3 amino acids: CASSLAQVYF. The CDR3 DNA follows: TGTGCCAGCAGCTTGGCCCAAGTGTATTTT.

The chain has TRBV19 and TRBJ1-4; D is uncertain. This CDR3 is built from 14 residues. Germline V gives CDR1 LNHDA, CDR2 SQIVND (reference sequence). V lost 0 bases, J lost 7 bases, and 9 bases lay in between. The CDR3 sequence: CASSIEAMSEKLFF. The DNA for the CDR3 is TGTGCCAGTAGTATAGAGGCGATGAGTGAAAAACTGTTTTTT.

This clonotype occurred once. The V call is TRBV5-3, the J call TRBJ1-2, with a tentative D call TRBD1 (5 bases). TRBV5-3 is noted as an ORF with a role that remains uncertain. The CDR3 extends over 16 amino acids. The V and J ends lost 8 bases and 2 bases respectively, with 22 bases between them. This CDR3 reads CASSPGQGKTNYGYTF. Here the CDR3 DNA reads TGTGCCAGCAGCCCCGGACAAGGGAAAACAAACTATGGCTACACCTTC.

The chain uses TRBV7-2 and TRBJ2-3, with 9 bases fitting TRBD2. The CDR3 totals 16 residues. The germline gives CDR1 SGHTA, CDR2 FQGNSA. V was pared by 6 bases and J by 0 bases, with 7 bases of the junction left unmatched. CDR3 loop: CASRPDSGRSTDTQYF. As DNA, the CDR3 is TGTGCCAGCAGACCTGATAGCGGGAGAAGCACAGATACGCAGTATTTT.

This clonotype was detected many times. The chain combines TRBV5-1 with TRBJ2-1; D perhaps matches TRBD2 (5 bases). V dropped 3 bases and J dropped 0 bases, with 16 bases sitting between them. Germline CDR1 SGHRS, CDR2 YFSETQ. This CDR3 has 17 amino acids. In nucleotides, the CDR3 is TGCGCCAGCAGCTGGACCTCTACTAGAGGCTCCTACAATGAGCAGTTCTTC. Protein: CASSWTSTRGSYNEQFF.

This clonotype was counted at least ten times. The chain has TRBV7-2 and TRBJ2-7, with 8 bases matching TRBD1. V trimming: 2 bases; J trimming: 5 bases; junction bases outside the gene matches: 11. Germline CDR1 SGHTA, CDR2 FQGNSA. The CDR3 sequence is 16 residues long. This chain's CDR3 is CASSLYGDRLSHEQYV. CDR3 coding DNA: TGTGCCAGCAGCTTATACGGGGACAGGCTGTCCCACGAGCAGTACGTC.

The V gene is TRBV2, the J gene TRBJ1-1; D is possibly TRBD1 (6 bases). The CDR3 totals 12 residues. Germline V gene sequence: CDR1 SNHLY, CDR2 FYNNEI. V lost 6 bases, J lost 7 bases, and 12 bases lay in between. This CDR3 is CASSKDSFEAFF. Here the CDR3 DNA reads TGTGCCAGCAGCAAGGACAGCTTTGAAGCTTTCTTT. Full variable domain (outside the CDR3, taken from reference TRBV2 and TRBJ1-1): EPEVTQTPSHQVTQMGQEVILRCVPISNHLYFYWYRQILGQKVEFLVSFYNNEISEKSEIFDDQFSVERPDGSNFTLKIRSTKLEDSAMYFCASSKDSFEAFFGQGTRLTVV.

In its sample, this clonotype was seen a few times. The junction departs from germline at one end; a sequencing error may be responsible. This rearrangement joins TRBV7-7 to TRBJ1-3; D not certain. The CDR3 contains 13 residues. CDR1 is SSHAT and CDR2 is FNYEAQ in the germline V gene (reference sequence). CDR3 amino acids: CASSLTLGNTIYF. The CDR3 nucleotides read TGTGCTAGCAGCCTGACTCTTGGAAACACCATATATTTT.

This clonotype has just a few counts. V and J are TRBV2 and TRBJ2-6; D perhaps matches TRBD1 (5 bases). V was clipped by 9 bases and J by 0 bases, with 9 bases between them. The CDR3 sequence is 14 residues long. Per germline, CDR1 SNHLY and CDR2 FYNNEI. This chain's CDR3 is CARAGPSGANVLTF. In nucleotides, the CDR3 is TGTGCCAGAGCAGGGCCCTCTGGGGCCAACGTCCTGACTTTC.

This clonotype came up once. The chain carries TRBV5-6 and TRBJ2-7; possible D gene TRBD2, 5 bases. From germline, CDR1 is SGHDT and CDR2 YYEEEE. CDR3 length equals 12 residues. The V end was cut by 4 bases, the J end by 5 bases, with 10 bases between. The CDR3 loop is CASSPLGDEQYF. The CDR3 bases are TGTGCCAGCAGCCCCCTCGGGGACGAGCAGTACTTC.

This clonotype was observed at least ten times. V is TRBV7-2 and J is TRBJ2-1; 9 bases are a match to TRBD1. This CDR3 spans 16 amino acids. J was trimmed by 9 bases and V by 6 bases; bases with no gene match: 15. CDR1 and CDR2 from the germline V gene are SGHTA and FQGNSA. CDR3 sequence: CASRRPGTGWDSEQFF. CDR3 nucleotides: TGTGCCAGCAGGAGGCCGGGGACAGGGTGGGATAGTGAGCAGTTCTTC.

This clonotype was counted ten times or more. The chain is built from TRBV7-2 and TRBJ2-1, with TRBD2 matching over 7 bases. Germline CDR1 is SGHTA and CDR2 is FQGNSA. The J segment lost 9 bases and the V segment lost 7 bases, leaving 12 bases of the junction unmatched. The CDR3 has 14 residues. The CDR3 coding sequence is TGTGCCAGCACCAAGAGGGAGGGAGGGCGTGAGCAGTTCTTC. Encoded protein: CASTKREGGREQFF.

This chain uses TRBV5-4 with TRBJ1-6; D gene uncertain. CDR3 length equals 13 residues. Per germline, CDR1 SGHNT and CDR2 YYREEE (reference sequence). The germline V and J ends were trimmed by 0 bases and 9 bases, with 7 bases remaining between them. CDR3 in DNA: TGTGCCAGCAGCTTGGATACGGGTTCACCCCTCCACTTT. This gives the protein CASSLDTGSPLHF.

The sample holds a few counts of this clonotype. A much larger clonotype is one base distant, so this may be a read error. The CDR3 DNA sequence: TGTGCCAGCGGCCGCTACACAGATACGCAGTATTTT. This sequence encodes CASGRYTDTQYF. The chain recombines TRBV6-5 with TRBJ2-3, with D unclear. The CDR3 sequence is 12 residues long. Trimming removed 8 bases from V and 2 bases from J, with 8 bases in between. Germline CDR1 is MNHEY and CDR2 is SVGAGI.

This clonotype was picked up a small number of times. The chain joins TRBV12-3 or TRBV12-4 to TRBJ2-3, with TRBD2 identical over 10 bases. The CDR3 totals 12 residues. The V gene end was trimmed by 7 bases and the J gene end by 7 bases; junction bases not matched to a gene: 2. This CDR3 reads CASTSGSNTQYF. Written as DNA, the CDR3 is TGTGCCAGCACTAGCGGGAGTAATACGCAGTATTTT.

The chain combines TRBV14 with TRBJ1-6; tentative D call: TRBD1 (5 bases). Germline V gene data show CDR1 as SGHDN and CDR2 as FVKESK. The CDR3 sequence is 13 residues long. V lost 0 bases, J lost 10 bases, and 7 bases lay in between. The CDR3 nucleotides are TGTGCCAGCAGCCAAGACAGGGTGTCACCCCTCCACTTT. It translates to CASSQDRVSPLHF. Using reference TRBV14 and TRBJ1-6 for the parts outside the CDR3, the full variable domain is EAGVTQFPSHSVIEKGQTVTLRCDPISGHDNLYWYRRVMGKEIKFLLHFVKESKQDESGMPNNRFLAERTGGTYSTLKVQPAELEDSGVYFCASSQDRVSPLHFGNGTRLTVT.

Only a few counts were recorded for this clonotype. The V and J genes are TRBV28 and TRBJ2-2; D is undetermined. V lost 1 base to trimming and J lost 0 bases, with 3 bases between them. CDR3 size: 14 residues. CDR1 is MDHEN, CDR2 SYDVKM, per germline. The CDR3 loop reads CASSLSPNTGELFF. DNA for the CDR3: TGTGCCAGCAGTTTATCCCCGAACACCGGGGAGCTGTTTTTT.

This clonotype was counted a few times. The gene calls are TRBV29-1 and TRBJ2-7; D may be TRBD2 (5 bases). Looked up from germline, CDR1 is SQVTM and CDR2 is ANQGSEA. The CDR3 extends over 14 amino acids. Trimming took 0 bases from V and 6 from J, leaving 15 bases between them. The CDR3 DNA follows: TGCAGCGTTGAAGAGTGGAGGTCGTCCGGCGAGCAGTACTTC. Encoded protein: CSVEEWRSSGEQYF.

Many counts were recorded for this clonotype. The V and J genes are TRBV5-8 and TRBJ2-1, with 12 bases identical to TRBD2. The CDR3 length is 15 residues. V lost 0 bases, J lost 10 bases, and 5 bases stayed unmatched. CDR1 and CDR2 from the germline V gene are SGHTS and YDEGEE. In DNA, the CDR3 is TGTGCCAGCAGCTTGGGACTAGCGGGGGCGGGGGAGCAGTTCTTC. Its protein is CASSLGLAGAGEQFF.

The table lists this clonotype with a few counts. CDR3 bases: TGCAGTGCTAGCACAGTAGGCTATGGCTACACCTTC. Translated, it gives CSASTVGYGYTF. The chain has TRBV20-1 and TRBJ1-2; D is undetermined. The germline V gene encodes CDR1 DFQATT and CDR2 SNEGSKA (reference sequence). This CDR3 is 12 amino acids long. Deletions cut 3 bases from V and 4 bases from J, with 9 bases between.

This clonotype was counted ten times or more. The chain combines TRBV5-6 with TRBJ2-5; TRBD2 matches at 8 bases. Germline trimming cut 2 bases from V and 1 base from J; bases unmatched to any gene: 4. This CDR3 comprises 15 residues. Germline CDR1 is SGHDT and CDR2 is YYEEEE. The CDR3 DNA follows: TGTGCCAGCAGCTTAAGAGCGGGAGTCCAAGAGACCCAGTACTTC. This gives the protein CASSLRAGVQETQYF.

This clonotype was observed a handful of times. CDR3 bases: TGTGCCTGGACTAGCGGACTGTACAATGAGCAGTTCTTC. Translation gives CAWTSGLYNEQFF. The gene calls are TRBV30 and TRBJ2-1; TRBD2 agrees at 7 bases. The CDR3 totals 13 residues. CDR1 is GTSNPN and CDR2 is SVGIG in the germline V gene (reference sequence). J gave up 4 bases and V 4 bases, and 4 bases lay outside the gene matches.

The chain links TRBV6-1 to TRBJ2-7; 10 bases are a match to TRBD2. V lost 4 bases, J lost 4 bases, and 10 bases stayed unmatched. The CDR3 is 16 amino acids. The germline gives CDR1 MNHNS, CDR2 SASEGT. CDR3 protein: CASSASSSGGLYEQYV. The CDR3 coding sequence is TGTGCCAGCAGTGCCTCATCTAGCGGGGGATTGTACGAGCAGTACGTC.

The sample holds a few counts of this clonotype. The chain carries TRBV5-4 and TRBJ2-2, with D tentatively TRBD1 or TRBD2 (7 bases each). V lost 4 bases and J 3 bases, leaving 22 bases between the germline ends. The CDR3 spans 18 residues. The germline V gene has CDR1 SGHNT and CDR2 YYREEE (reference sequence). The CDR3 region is CASSRGRGTADYTGELFF. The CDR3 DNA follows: TGTGCCAGCAGCAGGGGGCGGGGGACAGCGGATTACACCGGGGAGCTGTTTTTT.

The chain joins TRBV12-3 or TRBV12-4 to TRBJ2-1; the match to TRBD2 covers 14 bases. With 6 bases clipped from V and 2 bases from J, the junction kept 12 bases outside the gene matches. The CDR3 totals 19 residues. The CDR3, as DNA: TGTGCCAGCAGGAGACTAGCGGGAGGGCCTATCCGGGCCTACAATGAGCAGTTCTTC. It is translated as CASRRLAGGPIRAYNEQFF.

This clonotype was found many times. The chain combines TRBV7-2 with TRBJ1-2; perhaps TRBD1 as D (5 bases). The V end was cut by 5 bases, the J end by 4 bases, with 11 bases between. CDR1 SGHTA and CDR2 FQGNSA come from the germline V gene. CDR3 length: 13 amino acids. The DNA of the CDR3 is TGTGCCAGCAGCCCCGACGGGGCCTATGGCTACACCTTC. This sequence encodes CASSPDGAYGYTF.

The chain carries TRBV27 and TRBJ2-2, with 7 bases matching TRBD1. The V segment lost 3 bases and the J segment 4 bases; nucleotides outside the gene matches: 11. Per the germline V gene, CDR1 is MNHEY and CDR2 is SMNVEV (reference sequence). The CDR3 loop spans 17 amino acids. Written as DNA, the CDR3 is TGTGCCAGCAGTTTTATATCGGGACAGTTTCTCACCGGGGAGCTGTTTTTT. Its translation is CASSFISGQFLTGELFF.

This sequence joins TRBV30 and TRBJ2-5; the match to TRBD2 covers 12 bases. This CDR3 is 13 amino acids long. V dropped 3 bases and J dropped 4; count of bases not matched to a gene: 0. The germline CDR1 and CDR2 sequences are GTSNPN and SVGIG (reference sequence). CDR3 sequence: CAWRLAGGETQYF. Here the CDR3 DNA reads TGTGCCTGGAGACTAGCGGGAGGAGAGACCCAGTACTTC.